This TCR beta chain was obtained from a study of cytomegalovirus exposure and HLA in healthy donors. General study points: Sequencing likely generated an artifact that appeared as a cluster of highly shared sequence variants. With later analysis, a missense DCLRE1C variant became linked to TCR beta V- and J-gene trimming.

Comment on this clone: Its specificity is not known.

Germline values: CDR1 MDHEN, CDR2 SYDVKM. V was pared by 4 bases and J by 0 bases, with 2 bases of the junction left unmatched. The CDR3 consists of 14 residues. PCR was performed using 60 Vbeta and 13 Jbeta primers. Clones were sequenced by immunoSEQ multiplex PCR, and TCRdb holds only the in-frame ones, with some missing. Here the sample spans some 65,000 clones, less than 75% being singletons. This chain connects TRBV28 to TRBJ1-2; 7 nucleotides align to TRBD1. Sequenced: PBMCs. The TCR comes from a woman aged 25 to 45 in good health and CMV-seronegative. The CDR3 DNA reads TGTGCCAGCAGTTCGGGGACAGCTAACTATGGCTACACCTTC. This sequence encodes CASSSGTANYGYTF.